The 32 T cell receptor beta chains listed next were all sequenced from one sample in a study of identical twins. Using its own MiXCR run on the 5' RACE reads, TCRdb lists one record per CDR3 protein. The sample lists about 1.7 million distinct CDR3 sequences; less than 35% were seen once. Sample: cord blood. The receptors here all came from a newborn girl in good health.

Many counts were recorded for this clonotype. V is TRBV29-1 and J is TRBJ2-5; 10 bases map to TRBD2. CDR1 and CDR2 (germline): SQVTM, ANQGSEA. The CDR3 is 14 amino acids. The junction had 4 bases not matched to a gene; V was cut back by 4 bases and J by 2 bases. The CDR3 nucleotides are TGCAGCGTTGCGGGACTAGCGTATCAAGAGACCCAGTACTTC. Protein sequence: CSVAGLAYQETQYF.

To note about this clonotype: A read error is possible here, since a much larger clone lies one base away. The chain carries TRBV29-1 and TRBJ2-1; D possibly corresponds to TRBD1 (6 bases). Germline V gene data show CDR1 as SQVTM and CDR2 as ANQGSEA. The CDR3 extends over 11 amino acids. Deletions cut 5 bases from V and 5 bases from J, with 7 bases between. In DNA, the CDR3 is TGCAGCGTTCGGGACAACAATGAGCAGTTCTTC. Translating it yields CSVRDNNEQFF.

CDR3 amino acids: CSVGPGANNEQFF. The CDR3, as DNA: TGCAGCGTTGGGCCAGGGGCGAACAATGAGCAGTTCTTC. V and J are TRBV29-1 and TRBJ2-1; the D gene is possibly TRBD1 (6 bases). V lost 4 bases and J lost 5, with 12 bases in between. Germline V gene lookup returns CDR1 SQVTM and CDR2 ANQGSEA. This CDR3 is 13 amino acids long.

The chain uses TRBV11-2 and TRBJ1-2, with D unclear. CDR1 is SGHAT and CDR2 is FQNNGV in the germline V gene. V was cut by 3 bases and J by 0 bases, with 11 bases left in between. This CDR3 is built from 15 residues. This chain's CDR3 is CASSFAPTPNYGYTF. CDR3 nucleotides: TGTGCCAGCAGCTTCGCCCCGACACCTAACTATGGCTACACCTTC.

Concerning this clonotype: One end of the junction fails to match germline, which may point to a read error. The V gene is TRBV4-2, the J gene TRBJ2-1, with 8 positions matching TRBD2. The length of the CDR3 is 16 residues. Germline lookup yields CDR1 LGHNA and CDR2 YNFKEQ. The chain's CDR3 is CANSPSGTSLYNEQFF. The DNA of the CDR3 is TGTGCCAACAGCCCGTCCGGGACTAGTCTCTACAATGAGCAGTTCTTC.

In this sample, this clonotype turned up a few times. The genes are TRBV29-1 and TRBJ1-2; 7 bases align to TRBD1. The J segment lost 5 bases and the V segment lost 1 base, leaving 4 bases of the junction unmatched. In germline, CDR1 is SQVTM, CDR2 ANQGSEA. The CDR3 is 13 residues long. CDR3 protein: CSVEVDRVYGYTF. CDR3 DNA: TGCAGCGTTGAAGTAGACAGGGTGTATGGCTACACCTTC.

The chain couples TRBV2 to TRBJ1-1, with D uncertain. Germline V CDR1 and CDR2: SNHLY, FYNNEI. There are 11 residues in the CDR3. V gave up 6 bases and J gave up 8 bases, with 10 bases separating them. The CDR3 nucleotides read TGTGCCAGCAGCGAACCGAAAGAAGCTTTCTTT. It yields the protein CASSEPKEAFF.

This chain links TRBV6-5 with TRBJ2-4; D perhaps matches TRBD1 (5 bases). Germline loops: CDR1 MNHEY, CDR2 SVGAGI. With 2 bases removed from V and 13 bases from J, the gap between germline ends came to 24 bases. The CDR3 is 16 amino acids. The CDR3 nucleotides read TGTGCCAGCAGTTACAATGGGGCGGAGTTAGGGAATGAGCAGTACTTC. This codes for CASSYNGAELGNEQYF.

This sequence joins TRBV18 and TRBJ1-5; 8 nucleotides match TRBD1. V lost 5 bases and J lost 3; bases outside the gene matches: 6. The CDR3 has 15 residues. Germline assignment: CDR1 KGHSH and CDR2 LQKENI. The CDR3 sequence is CASSSQGADNQPQHF. In DNA form, the CDR3 reads TGTGCCAGCTCATCCCAGGGGGCGGACAATCAGCCCCAGCATTTT.

This clonotype was recorded many times. The CDR3 protein is CASSQGPPETQYF. The CDR3 bases are TGTGCCAGCAGCCAAGGTCCCCCAGAGACCCAGTACTTC. This chain uses TRBV4-2 with TRBJ2-5; D is unclear. Trimming pared 1 base from V and 4 bases from J, leaving 7 bases between. Germline V gene data show CDR1 as LGHNA and CDR2 as YNFKEQ. The CDR3 loop spans 13 amino acids.

This clonotype occurred a few times. The rearrangement links TRBV7-9 to TRBJ1-5; 11 nucleotides match TRBD1. The CDR3 consists of 14 residues. V lost 5 bases to trimming and J lost 6 bases; unmatched junction nucleotides: 3. Per the germline V gene, CDR1 is SEHNR and CDR2 is FQNEAQ (reference sequence). In nucleotides, the CDR3 is TGTGCCAGCAGCACCGGGACAGGGGGTCAGCCCCAGCATTTT. This sequence encodes CASSTGTGGQPQHF. Drawing the rest from reference TRBV7-9 and TRBJ1-5, the complete variable domain is DTGVSQNPRHKITKRGQNVTFRCDPISEHNRLYWYRQTLGQGPEFLTYFQNEAQLEKSRLLSDRFSAERPKGSFSTLEIQRTEQGDSAMYLCASSTGTGGQPQHFGDGTRLSIL.

Here the CDR3 reads CSARDFGQGVNNSPLHF. The CDR3 DNA follows: TGCAGTGCTAGGGATTTTGGACAGGGGGTCAATAATTCACCCCTCCACTTT. The J gene is TRBJ1-6, the V gene TRBV20-1; 10 nucleotides agree with TRBD1. The germline V gene has CDR1 DFQATT and CDR2 SNEGSKA (reference sequence). This CDR3 is 17 amino acids long. V lost 3 bases and J lost 5; bases outside the gene matches: 10.

This clonotype has a handful of counts. The chain recombines TRBV7-2 with TRBJ1-4, with D tentatively TRBD1 (5 bases). The CDR3 is 15 residues long. Germline CDR1 reads SGHTA; CDR2 reads FQGNSA. V dropped 4 bases and J dropped 0 bases, with 9 bases sitting between them. This chain's CDR3 is CASSSQVATNEKLFF. The CDR3 coding sequence is TGTGCCAGCAGCTCACAGGTTGCAACTAATGAAAAACTGTTTTTT. Together with reference TRBV7-2 and TRBJ1-4, the CDR3 gives the full variable domain: GAGVSQSPSNKVTEKGKDVELRCDPISGHTALYWYRQSLGQGLEFLIYFQGNSAPDKSGLPSDRFSAERTGGSVSTLTIQRTQQEDSAVYLCASSSQVATNEKLFFGSGTQLSVL.

The chain combines TRBV28 with TRBJ1-2; unclear D gene. Trimming pared 2 bases from V and 8 bases from J, leaving 6 bases between. The CDR3 is made up of 11 amino acids. Germline CDR1 MDHEN, CDR2 SYDVKM. DNA for the CDR3: TGTGCCAGCAGTTTACACCGGGGCTACACCTTC. Translated: CASSLHRGYTF.

This chain joins TRBV9 and TRBJ1-2; D ambiguous. This CDR3 region has 13 residues. The germline V gene encodes CDR1 SGDLS and CDR2 YYNGEE. The V end was cut by 0 bases, the J end by 4 bases, with 7 bases between. The CDR3 DNA reads TGTGCCAGCAGCGTAGCCGATTTCTATGGCTACACCTTC. It specifies CASSVADFYGYTF.

This clonotype turned up a few times. The chain combines TRBV27 with TRBJ1-2; D uncertain. Germline V gene data show CDR1 as MNHEY and CDR2 as SMNVEV (reference sequence). Trimming stripped 3 bases from V and 5 bases from J, with 13 bases between. The CDR3 has 14 amino acids. The DNA for the CDR3 is TGTGCCAGCAGTTTTCGCGGGCCTGGGTATGGCTACACCTTC. Protein: CASSFRGPGYGYTF.

The V and J genes are TRBV20-1 and TRBJ1-1; D not certain. V was pared by 6 bases and J by 0 bases, with 8 bases between. Germline assignment: CDR1 DFQATT and CDR2 SNEGSKA (reference sequence). This CDR3 comprises 12 residues. The CDR3 protein is CSALGVNTEAFF. The CDR3 DNA sequence: TGCAGTGCCCTAGGAGTGAACACTGAAGCTTTCTTT.

The sample holds one count of this clonotype. This chain connects TRBV12-3 or TRBV12-4 to TRBJ2-1; D ambiguous. The end of the DNA aligns better with TRBJ2-7, so the J call may be wrong. CDR3 size: 14 residues. CDR3 amino acids: CASSPIESYNEQYF. The CDR3 DNA sequence: TGTGCCAGCAGCCCGATCGAGAGTTACAATGAGCAGTACTTC.

This chain connects TRBV20-1 to TRBJ2-1, with D perhaps being TRBD1 or TRBD2 (5 bases each). TRBJ2-7 matches the DNA end more closely, so the J call is doubtful. Germline CDR1 DFQATT, CDR2 SNEGSKA (reference sequence). The CDR3 loop spans 14 amino acids. The DNA for the CDR3 is TGCAGTGCACAACGACCGGGGACCTACAATGAGCAGTACTTC. It specifies CSAQRPGTYNEQYF.

The J gene is TRBJ2-7, the V gene TRBV12-3 or TRBV12-4; 7 nucleotides agree with TRBD2. The CDR3 runs 16 residues. V lost 2 bases and J lost 5; bases outside the gene matches: 12. CDR3 sequence: CASSLIAGVLPHEQYF. CDR3 sequence (DNA): TGTGCCAGCAGTTTAATAGCGGGCGTCCTCCCCCACGAGCAGTACTTC.

This clonotype was detected a few times. The chain combines TRBV7-9 with TRBJ1-1; tentative D call: TRBD1 (6 bases). There are 15 residues in the CDR3. Germline CDR1 SEHNR, CDR2 FQNEAQ (reference sequence). Trimming took 6 bases from V and 0 from J, leaving 14 bases between them. Here the CDR3 reads CASRAGTTMNTEAFF. CDR3 DNA: TGTGCCAGCAGGGCGGGGACAACTATGAACACTGAAGCTTTCTTT.

V is TRBV10-3 and J is TRBJ1-5; D uncertain. V gave up 2 bases and J gave up 0 bases, with 8 bases separating them. CDR3 length equals 15 residues. CDR1 ENHRY and CDR2 SYGVKD come from the germline V gene. This chain's CDR3 is CAISEGVTSNQPQHF. In DNA, the CDR3 is TGTGCCATCAGTGAGGGGGTAACTAGCAATCAGCCCCAGCATTTT.

This clonotype has more than one count but fewer than ten. J is TRBJ2-3 and V is TRBV4-2; D gene unclear. CDR1 and CDR2 (germline): LGHNA, YNFKEQ. V shed 0 bases and J shed 4 bases, with 8 bases lying between them. The CDR3 spans 14 residues. The CDR3 bases are TGTGCCAGCAGCCAAGACCTAACCCCAGATACGCAGTATTTT. Translation gives CASSQDLTPDTQYF.

This chain connects TRBV6-5 to TRBJ2-3; 8 bases map to TRBD1. This CDR3 contains 14 residues. Germline V gene lookup returns CDR1 MNHEY and CDR2 SVGAGI. V was pared by 6 bases and J by 9 bases, with 11 bases of the junction left unmatched. Here the CDR3 DNA reads TGTGCCAGCAGGTCCGGACAGGGCAGCGAGACGCAGTATTTT. This sequence encodes CASRSGQGSETQYF.

The chain links TRBV28 to TRBJ2-6, with 7 bases that match TRBD1. Germline CDR1 is MDHEN and CDR2 is SYDVKM. The CDR3 totals 16 residues. Trimming at V came to 6 bases and at J to 0 bases, leaving 5 bases not matched to a gene. CDR3 region: CASRPGTDSGANVLTF. CDR3 DNA: TGTGCCAGCAGACCCGGGACAGACTCTGGGGCCAACGTCCTGACTTTC.

This clonotype has just a few counts. The chain is built from TRBV28 and TRBJ2-5; tentatively, D is TRBD1 (5 bases). CDR1 MDHEN and CDR2 SYDVKM come from the germline V gene. V was cut by 4 bases and J by 5 bases, with 17 bases left in between. This CDR3 is built from 15 residues. The CDR3 sequence: CASSSPWGSTETQYF. CDR3 sequence (DNA): TGTGCCAGCAGTTCCCCCTGGGGCTCCACGGAGACCCAGTACTTC.

There are a few counts of this clonotype. The chain joins TRBV6-5 to TRBJ1-1; 10 positions match TRBD1. Germline lookup yields CDR1 MNHEY and CDR2 SVGAGI. J lost 4 bases, V lost 6 bases, and 5 bases had no gene match. The CDR3 runs 14 residues. The CDR3 bases are TGTGCCAGCAGAAAGGACAGGGGGGCCACTGAAGCTTTCTTT. This translates into CASRKDRGATEAFF.

The chain has TRBV5-1 and TRBJ2-2; D unclear. CDR3 size: 17 residues. Germline V gene lookup returns CDR1 SGHRS and CDR2 YFSETQ. V lost 4 bases, J lost 2 bases, and 18 bases lay in between. The DNA of the CDR3 is TGCGCCAGCAGCCGCTACCAGCGAGGAACAAACACCGGGGAGCTGTTTTTT. It specifies CASSRYQRGTNTGELFF.

This clonotype was detected a few times. One junction end disagrees with the germline gene, perhaps due to a read error. The V and J genes are TRBV7-2 and TRBJ2-3, with TRBD1 matching 10 bases. This CDR3 is 14 amino acids long. Germline lookup yields CDR1 SGHTA and CDR2 FQGNSA. The CDR3 DNA follows: TGTTCCAGCGGCGGACAGGGGGTTGGAGATACGCAGTATTTT. Translated, it gives CSSGGQGVGDTQYF.

The chain recombines TRBV4-2 with TRBJ2-1, with TRBD2 matching over 14 bases. The V and J ends lost 1 base and 0 bases, in that order; junction bases with no gene match: 17. CDR1 is LGHNA, CDR2 YNFKEQ, per germline. The CDR3 runs 23 residues. DNA of the CDR3: TGTGCCAGCAGCCAAGGGCAGAGATCTTTTTGGACTAGCGGGAGGAGCTCCTACAATGAGCAGTTCTTC. It codes for CASSQGQRSFWTSGRSSYNEQFF.

In this sample, this clonotype turned up a few times. The J gene is TRBJ2-2, the V gene TRBV4-2; no firm D call. V gave up 2 bases and J gave up 1 base, with 5 bases separating them. The CDR3 is made up of 14 amino acids. CDR1 and CDR2 (germline): LGHNA, YNFKEQ. The CDR3 loop is CASSQWGNTGELFF. DNA of the CDR3: TGTGCCAGCAGCCAATGGGGGAACACCGGGGAGCTGTTTTTT.

This clonotype showed up just a few times. This chain uses TRBV9 with TRBJ2-3, with TRBD1 matching over 9 bases. Germline lookup yields CDR1 SGDLS and CDR2 YYNGEE. This CDR3 is 15 amino acids long. V shed 1 base and J 6 bases; nucleotides not matched to a gene: 6. CDR3 DNA sequence: TGTGCCAGCAGCGTACACGGGACAGGGTTGGATACGCAGTATTTT. Amino acids: CASSVHGTGLDTQYF.